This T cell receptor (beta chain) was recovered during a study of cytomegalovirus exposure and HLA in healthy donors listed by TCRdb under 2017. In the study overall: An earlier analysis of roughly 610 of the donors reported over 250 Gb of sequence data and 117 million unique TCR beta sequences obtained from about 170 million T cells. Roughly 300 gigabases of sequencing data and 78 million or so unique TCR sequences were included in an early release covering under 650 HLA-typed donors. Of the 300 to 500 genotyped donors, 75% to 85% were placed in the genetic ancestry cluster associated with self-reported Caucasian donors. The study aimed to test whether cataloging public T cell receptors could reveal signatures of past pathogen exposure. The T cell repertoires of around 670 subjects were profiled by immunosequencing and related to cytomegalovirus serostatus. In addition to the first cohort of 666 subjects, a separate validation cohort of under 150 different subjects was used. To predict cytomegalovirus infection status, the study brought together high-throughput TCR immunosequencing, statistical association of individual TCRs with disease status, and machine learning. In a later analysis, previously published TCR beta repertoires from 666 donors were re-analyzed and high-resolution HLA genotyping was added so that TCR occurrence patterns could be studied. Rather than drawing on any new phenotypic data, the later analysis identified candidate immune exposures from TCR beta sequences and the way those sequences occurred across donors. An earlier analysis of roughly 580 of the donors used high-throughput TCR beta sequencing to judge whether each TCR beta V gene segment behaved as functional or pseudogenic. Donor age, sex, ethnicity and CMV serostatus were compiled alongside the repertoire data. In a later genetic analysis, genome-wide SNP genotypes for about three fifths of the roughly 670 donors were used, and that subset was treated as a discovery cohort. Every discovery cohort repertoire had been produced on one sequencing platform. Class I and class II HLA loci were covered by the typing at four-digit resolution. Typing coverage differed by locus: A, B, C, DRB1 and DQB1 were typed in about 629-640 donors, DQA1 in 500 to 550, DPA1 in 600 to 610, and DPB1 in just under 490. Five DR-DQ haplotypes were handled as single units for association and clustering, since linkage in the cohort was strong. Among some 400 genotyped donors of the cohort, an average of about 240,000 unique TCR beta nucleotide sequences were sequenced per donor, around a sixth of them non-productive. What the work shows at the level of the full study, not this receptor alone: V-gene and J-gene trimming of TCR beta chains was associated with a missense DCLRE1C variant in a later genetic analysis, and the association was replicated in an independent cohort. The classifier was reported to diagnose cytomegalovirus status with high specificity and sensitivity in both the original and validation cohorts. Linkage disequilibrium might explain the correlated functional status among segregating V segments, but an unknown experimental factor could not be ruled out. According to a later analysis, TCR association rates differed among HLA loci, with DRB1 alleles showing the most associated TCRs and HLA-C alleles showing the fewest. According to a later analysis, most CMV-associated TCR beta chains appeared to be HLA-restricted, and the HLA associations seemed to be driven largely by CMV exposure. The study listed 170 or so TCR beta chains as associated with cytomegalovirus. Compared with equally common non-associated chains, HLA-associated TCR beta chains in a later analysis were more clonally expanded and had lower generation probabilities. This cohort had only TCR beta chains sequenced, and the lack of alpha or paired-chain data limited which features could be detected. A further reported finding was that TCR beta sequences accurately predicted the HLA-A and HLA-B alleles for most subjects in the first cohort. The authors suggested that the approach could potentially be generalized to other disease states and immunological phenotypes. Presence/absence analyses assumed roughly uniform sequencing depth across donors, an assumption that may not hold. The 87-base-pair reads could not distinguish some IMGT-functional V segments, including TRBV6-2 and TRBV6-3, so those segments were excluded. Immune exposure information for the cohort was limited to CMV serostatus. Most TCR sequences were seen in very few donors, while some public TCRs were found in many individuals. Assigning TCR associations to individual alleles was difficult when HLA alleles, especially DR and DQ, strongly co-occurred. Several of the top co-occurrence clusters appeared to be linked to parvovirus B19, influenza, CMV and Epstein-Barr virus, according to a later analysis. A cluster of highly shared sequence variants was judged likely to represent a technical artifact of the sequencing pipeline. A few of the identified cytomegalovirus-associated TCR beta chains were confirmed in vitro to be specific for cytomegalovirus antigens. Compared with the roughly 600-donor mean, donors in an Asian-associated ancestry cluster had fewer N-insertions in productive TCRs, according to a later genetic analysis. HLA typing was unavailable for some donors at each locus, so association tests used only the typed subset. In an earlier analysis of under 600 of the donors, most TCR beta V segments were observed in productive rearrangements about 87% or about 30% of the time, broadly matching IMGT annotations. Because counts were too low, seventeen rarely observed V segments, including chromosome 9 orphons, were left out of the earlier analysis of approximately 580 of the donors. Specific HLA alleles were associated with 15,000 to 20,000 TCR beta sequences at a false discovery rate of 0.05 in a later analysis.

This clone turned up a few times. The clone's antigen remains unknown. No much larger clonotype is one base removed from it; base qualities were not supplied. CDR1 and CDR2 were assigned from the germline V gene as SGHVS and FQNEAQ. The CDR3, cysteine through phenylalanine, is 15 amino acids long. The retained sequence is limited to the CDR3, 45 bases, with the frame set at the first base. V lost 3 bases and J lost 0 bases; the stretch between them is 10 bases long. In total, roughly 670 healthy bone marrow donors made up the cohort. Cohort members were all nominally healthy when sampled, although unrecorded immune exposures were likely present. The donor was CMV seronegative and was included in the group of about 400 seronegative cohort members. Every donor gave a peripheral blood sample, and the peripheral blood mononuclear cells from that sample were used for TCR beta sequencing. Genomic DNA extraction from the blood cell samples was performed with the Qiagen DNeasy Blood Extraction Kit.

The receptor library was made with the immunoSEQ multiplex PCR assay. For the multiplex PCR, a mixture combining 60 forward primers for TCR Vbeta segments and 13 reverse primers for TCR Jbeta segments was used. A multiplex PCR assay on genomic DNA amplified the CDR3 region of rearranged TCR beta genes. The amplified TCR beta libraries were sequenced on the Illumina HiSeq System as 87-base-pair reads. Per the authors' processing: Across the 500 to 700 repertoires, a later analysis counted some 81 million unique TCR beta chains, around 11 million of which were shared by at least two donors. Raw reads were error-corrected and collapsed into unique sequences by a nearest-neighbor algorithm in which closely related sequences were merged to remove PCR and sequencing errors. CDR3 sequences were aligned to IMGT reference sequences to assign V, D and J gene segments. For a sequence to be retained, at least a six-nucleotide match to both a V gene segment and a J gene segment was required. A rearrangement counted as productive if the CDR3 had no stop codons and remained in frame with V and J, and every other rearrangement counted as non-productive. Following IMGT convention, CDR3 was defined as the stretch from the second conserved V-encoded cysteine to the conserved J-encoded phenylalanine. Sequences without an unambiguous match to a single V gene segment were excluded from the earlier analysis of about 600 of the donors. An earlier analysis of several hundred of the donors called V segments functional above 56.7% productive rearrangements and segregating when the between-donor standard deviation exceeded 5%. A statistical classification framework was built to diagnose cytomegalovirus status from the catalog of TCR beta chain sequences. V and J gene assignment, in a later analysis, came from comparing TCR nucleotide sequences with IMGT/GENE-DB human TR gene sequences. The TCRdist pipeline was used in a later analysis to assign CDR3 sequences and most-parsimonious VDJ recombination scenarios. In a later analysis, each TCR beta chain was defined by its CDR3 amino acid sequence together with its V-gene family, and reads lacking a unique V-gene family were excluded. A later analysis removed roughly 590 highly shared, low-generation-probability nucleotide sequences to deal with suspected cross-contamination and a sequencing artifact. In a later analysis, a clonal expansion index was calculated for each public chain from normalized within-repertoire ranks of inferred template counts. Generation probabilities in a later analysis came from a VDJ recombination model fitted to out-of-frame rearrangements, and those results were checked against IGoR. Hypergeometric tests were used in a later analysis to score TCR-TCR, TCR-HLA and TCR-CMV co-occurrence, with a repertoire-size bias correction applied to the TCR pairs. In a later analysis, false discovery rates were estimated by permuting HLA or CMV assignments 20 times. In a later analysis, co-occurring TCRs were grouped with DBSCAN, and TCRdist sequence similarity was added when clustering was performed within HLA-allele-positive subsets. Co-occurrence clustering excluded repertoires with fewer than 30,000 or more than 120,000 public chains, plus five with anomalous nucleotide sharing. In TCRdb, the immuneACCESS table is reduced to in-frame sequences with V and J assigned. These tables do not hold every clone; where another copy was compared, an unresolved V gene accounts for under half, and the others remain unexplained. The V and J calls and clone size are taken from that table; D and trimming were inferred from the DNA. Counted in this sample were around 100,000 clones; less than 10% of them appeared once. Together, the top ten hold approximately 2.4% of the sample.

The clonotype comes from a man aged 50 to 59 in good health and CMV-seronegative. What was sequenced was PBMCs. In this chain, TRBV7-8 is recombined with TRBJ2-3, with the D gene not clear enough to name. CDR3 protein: CASSFSSFSTDTQYF. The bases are TGTGCCAGCAGCTTTAGTTCTTTTAGCACAGATACGCAGTATTTT. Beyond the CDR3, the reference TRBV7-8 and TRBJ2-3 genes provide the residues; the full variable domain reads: GAGVSQSPRYKVAKRGQDVALRCDPISGHVSLFWYQQALGQGPEFLTYFQNEAQLDKSGLPSDRFFAERPEGSVSTLKIQRTQQEDSAVYLCASSFSSFSTDTQYFGPGTRLTVL.